This T cell receptor beta chain was found in a study of T cell changes during pregnancy in multiple sclerosis. Germline CDR1 reads SGHRS; CDR2 reads YFSETQ. The CDR3 has 17 residues. The ends lost 4 bases at V and 3 bases at J; junction bases unmatched: 15. Sequencing was performed with immunoSEQ multiplex PCR; in TCRdb, only in-frame clones are kept and a portion is missing. The repertoire consists of about 93,000 clones, with around 92% occurring once and the leading ten covering about 2%. Specimen: peripheral blood, collected after pregnancy. The TCR originated in a female donor with multiple sclerosis, enrolled in a pregnancy study. The rearrangement uses TRBV5-1 and TRBJ2-7, with TRBD1 identical over 8 bases. The CDR3 coding sequence is TGCGCCAGCAGCCCCCGGCAGGGGGCACTTATCATCTACGAGCAGTACTTC. This encodes CASSPRQGALIIYEQYF.